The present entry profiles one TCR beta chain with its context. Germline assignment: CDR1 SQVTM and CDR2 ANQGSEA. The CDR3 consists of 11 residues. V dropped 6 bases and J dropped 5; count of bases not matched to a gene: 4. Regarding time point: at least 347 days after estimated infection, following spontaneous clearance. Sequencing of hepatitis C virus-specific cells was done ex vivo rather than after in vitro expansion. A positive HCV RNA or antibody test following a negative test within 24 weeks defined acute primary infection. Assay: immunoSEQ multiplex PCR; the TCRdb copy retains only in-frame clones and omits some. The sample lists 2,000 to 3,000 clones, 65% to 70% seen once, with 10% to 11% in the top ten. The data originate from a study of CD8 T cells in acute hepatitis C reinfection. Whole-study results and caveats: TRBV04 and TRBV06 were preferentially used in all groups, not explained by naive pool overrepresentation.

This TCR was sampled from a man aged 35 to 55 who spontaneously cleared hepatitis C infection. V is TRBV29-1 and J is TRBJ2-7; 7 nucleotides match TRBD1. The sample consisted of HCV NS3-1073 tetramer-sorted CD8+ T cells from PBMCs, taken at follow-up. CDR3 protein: CSVRQGHEQYF. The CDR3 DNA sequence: TGCAGCGTCAGACAGGGCCACGAGCAGTACTTC.